The 25 T cell receptor beta chains below were found in one sample sequenced in a study of CD8+ T cells in alopecia areata. cDNA serving as the sequencing template came from extracted, reverse transcribed RNA. Repertoires were generated with immunoSEQ multiplex PCR, while TCRdb's copy carries only in-frame clones and drops some. The sample lists about 110,000 clones, about 59% occurring once. Treatment given: oral pan-JAK inhibitor, 5-10 mg twice daily. The specimen was CD8+ T cells sorted from blood, collected at week 24, from a patient treated with tofacitinib. These receptors were collected from a human donor with alopecia areata.

The chain uses TRBV14 and TRBJ2-1, with D perhaps TRBD1 (8 bases). There are 16 residues in the CDR3. V lost 4 bases to trimming and J lost 2 bases, with 15 bases between them. Germline assignment: CDR1 SGHDN and CDR2 FVKESK. Here the CDR3 DNA reads TGTGCCAGCAGCCGTACAGGGGGGGGCCCCTACAATGAGCAGTTCTTC. Its translation: CASSRTGGGPYNEQFF.

This chain joins TRBV9 and TRBJ2-5; possible D gene TRBD2, 6 bases. The CDR3 is made up of 18 amino acids. Trimming left V 0 bases short and J 3 bases short, with 21 bases between. The germline V gene encodes CDR1 SGDLS and CDR2 YYNGEE. The CDR3 DNA follows: TGTGCCAGCAGCGTAGTCGGAGGGAAGGTGGGGCGGGAAGAGACCCAGTACTTC. Translation: CASSVVGGKVGREETQYF.

This clone has more than one count but fewer than ten. V gene TRBV2 combines with J gene TRBJ2-2; 7 nucleotides agree with TRBD1. V lost 6 bases to trimming and J lost 1 base; unmatched junction nucleotides: 8. From germline, CDR1 is SNHLY and CDR2 FYNNEI. CDR3 length: 16 amino acids. CDR3 in DNA: TGTGCCAGCAGCGCCGAGGGGGCTTTGAACACCGGGGAGCTGTTTTTT. Translating it yields CASSAEGALNTGELFF.

There are a few counts of this clone. The chain recombines TRBV27 with TRBJ2-7, with 7 bases lining up with TRBD2. The CDR3 has 16 amino acids. V lost 8 bases, J lost 5 bases, and 18 bases stayed unmatched. Germline V CDR1 and CDR2: MNHEY, SMNVEV (reference sequence). The CDR3 DNA is TGTGCCAGCGGACGGGTCGCGGGAGCTCCGGGGGACGAGCAGTACTTC. Translating it yields CASGRVAGAPGDEQYF.

The gene calls are TRBV19 and TRBJ2-5; 7 nucleotides agree with TRBD1. The CDR3 contains 14 residues. V dropped 5 bases and J dropped 5; count of bases not matched to a gene: 8. The V gene's germline CDR1 is LNHDA and CDR2 SQIVND (reference sequence). The CDR3 coding sequence is TGTGCCAGTAGTCTCCCACAGGGGTGGGAGACCCAGTACTTC. It specifies CASSLPQGWETQYF.

Concerning this clone itself: The same CDR3 arises from other DNA sequences in this sample as well. The genes are TRBV5-4 and TRBJ2-2, with D perhaps TRBD1 (6 bases). Trimming pared 4 bases from V and 1 base from J, leaving 11 bases between. This CDR3 is 15 amino acids long. Germline V gene data show CDR1 as SGHNT and CDR2 as YYREEE (reference sequence). The CDR3 nucleotides are TGTGCCAGCAGCCCGAAGGGACAGAACACCGGGGAGCTGTTTTTT. Protein sequence: CASSPKGQNTGELFF. Full variable domain (missing parts from reference TRBV5-4 and TRBJ2-2): ETGVTQSPTHLIKTRGQQVTLRCSSQSGHNTVSWYQQALGQGPQFIFQYYREEENGRGNFPPRFSGLQFPNYSSELNVNALELDDSALYLCASSPKGQNTGELFFGEGSRLTVL.

This clone was observed at least ten times. The chain uses TRBV7-3 and TRBJ1-6, with TRBD1 as a possible D gene (5 bases). The germline V gene encodes CDR1 SGHTA and CDR2 FQGTGA. The V gene lost 3 bases and the J gene lost 9 bases, with 12 bases spanning the gap. The CDR3 consists of 14 residues. CDR3 DNA sequence: TGTGCCAGCAGCTTGGGACTGGGGGTTTCACCCCTCCACTTT. It encodes CASSLGLGVSPLHF. Filled out from reference TRBV7-3 and TRBJ1-6, the complete variable domain reads GAGVSQTPSNKVTEKGKYVELRCDPISGHTALYWYRQSLGQGPEFLIYFQGTGAADDSGLPNDRFFAVRPEGSVSTLKIQRTERGDSAVYLCASSLGLGVSPLHFGNGTRLTVT.

The rearrangement links TRBV27 to TRBJ2-1; D gene unclear. From germline, CDR1 is MNHEY and CDR2 SMNVEV (reference sequence). Trimming pared 2 bases from V and 0 bases from J, leaving 2 bases between. CDR3 size: 13 residues. CDR3 sequence (DNA): TGTGCCAGCAGTTTACGCTCCTACAATGAGCAGTTCTTC. Translation: CASSLRSYNEQFF.

This clone was seen a few times. The rearrangement links TRBV29-1 to TRBJ1-1; 7 nucleotides match TRBD1. The CDR3 sequence is 12 residues long. V was pared by 4 bases and J by 5 bases, with 4 bases of the junction left unmatched. Looked up from germline, CDR1 is SQVTM and CDR2 is ANQGSEA. The CDR3 coding sequence is TGCAGCGTTGCAGGGGGAAGGACTGAAGCTTTCTTT. Its translation is CSVAGGRTEAFF.

Comments on this clone: Given the absence of the conserved phenylalanine or tryptophan at the CDR3 end, a read error is likely. No DNA is shown, since the ends of the CDR3 on it are uncertain; the CDR3 is the one TCRdb lists. This chain uses TRBV27 with TRBJ2-2; whether TRBD1, the table's D call, matches the DNA was not checked. The CDR3 sequence runs 12 residues, both termini included. The V gene's germline CDR1 is MNHEY and CDR2 SMNVEV (reference sequence). This CDR3 reads CASSFSTVPGQL.

J is TRBJ2-2 and V is TRBV5-6; tentatively, D is TRBD1 (5 bases). The germline V gene encodes CDR1 SGHDT and CDR2 YYEEEE. V lost 5 bases and J 5 bases, leaving 13 bases between the germline ends. The CDR3 has 14 amino acids. The CDR3 here is CASSYQGETGELFF. The DNA for the CDR3 is TGTGCCAGCAGTTATCAAGGGGAAACCGGGGAGCTGTTTTTT.

This sequence joins TRBV7-9 and TRBJ2-5, with unresolved D. The germline CDR1 and CDR2 sequences are SEHNR and FQNEAQ (reference sequence). V shed 5 bases and J shed 3 bases, with 4 bases lying between them. This CDR3 is 11 amino acids long. The CDR3 here is CASSNKETQYF. CDR3 nucleotides: TGTGCCAGCAGCAACAAAGAGACCCAGTACTTC.

The chain has TRBV13 and TRBJ1-1; 7 bases are shared with TRBD1. The trim removed 5 bases at V and 7 bases at J, leaving 4 bases unmatched. The CDR3 has 12 amino acids. The germline CDR1 and CDR2 sequences are PRHDT and FYEKMQ (reference sequence). As DNA, the CDR3 is TGTGCCAGCAGCCAAGGGGACAGTGAAGCTTTCTTT. Protein product: CASSQGDSEAFF.

This sequence joins TRBV27 and TRBJ2-5; D possibly corresponds to TRBD1 (6 bases). The CDR3 is 15 amino acids. Trimming cost V 5 bases and J 4 bases, with 17 bases left between them. Per germline, CDR1 MNHEY and CDR2 SMNVEV (reference sequence). The CDR3 loop is CASSPGDARGETQYF. CDR3 nucleotide sequence: TGTGCCAGCAGTCCAGGGGATGCCCGGGGAGAGACCCAGTACTTC.

V usage is TRBV4-3 and J usage is TRBJ2-7, with TRBD1 identical over 7 bases. The CDR3 totals 14 residues. V shed 4 bases, J shed 6 bases, and the junction held 9 bases outside the gene matches. Germline V gene lookup returns CDR1 LGHNA and CDR2 YSLEER. The CDR3 DNA reads as TGCGCCAGCAGCCCCGGACAGGACCTGGGCGAGCAGTACTTC. Its protein product is CASSPGQDLGEQYF.

This chain links TRBV27 with TRBJ2-5; either TRBD1 or TRBD2 may supply D (5 bases each). The V end lost 2 bases, the J end lost 3 bases, and 7 bases lay between the germline ends. Germline CDR1 reads MNHEY; CDR2 reads SMNVEV (reference sequence). The CDR3 length is 13 residues. DNA for the CDR3: TGTGCCAGCAGTTTAATGGGGGAAGAGACCCAGTACTTC. It encodes CASSLMGEETQYF.

The rearrangement links TRBV2 to TRBJ2-3; 9 bases are shared with TRBD1. The V gene end was trimmed by 1 base and the J gene end by 4 bases; junction bases not matched to a gene: 6. Germline CDR1 and CDR2: SNHLY and FYNNEI. CDR3 length: 16 amino acids. CDR3 bases: TGTGCCAGCAGTGAAGTTACAGGGGGCGCGGCAGATACGCAGTATTTT. This sequence encodes CASSEVTGGAADTQYF.

This chain joins TRBV30 and TRBJ1-2; no clear D. V was cut by 0 bases and J by 7 bases, with 12 bases left in between. Germline CDR1 and CDR2: GTSNPN and SVGIG (reference sequence). The CDR3 contains 13 residues. The CDR3 nucleotides read TGTGCCTGGAGTGTATCGGGGATTGGTGGCTACACCTTC. Amino acids: CAWSVSGIGGYTF.

This clone was observed a few times. The V and J genes are TRBV29-1 and TRBJ2-7; 9 nucleotides match TRBD1. This CDR3 contains 14 residues. Germline V gives CDR1 SQVTM, CDR2 ANQGSEA. Germline trimming cut 1 base from V and 5 bases from J; bases unmatched to any gene: 6. CDR3 sequence reads: CSVEATGGLNEQYF. The CDR3 DNA follows: TGCAGCGTTGAAGCGACAGGGGGTCTAAACGAGCAGTACTTC.

J is TRBJ1-6 and V is TRBV5-6, with D unclear. CDR3 size: 16 residues. The germline gives CDR1 SGHDT, CDR2 YYEEEE. With 2 bases removed from V and 0 bases from J, the gap between germline ends came to 9 bases. The CDR3 DNA follows: TGTGCCAGCAGCTTTCTGGAGAGCTCCTATAATTCACCCCTCCACTTT. This encodes CASSFLESSYNSPLHF.

The CDR3 here is CASSLVTDGYTF. DNA of the CDR3: TGTGCCAGCAGCTTAGTTACGGATGGCTACACCTTC. V and J are TRBV7-9 and TRBJ1-2; D is uncertain. V dropped 1 base and J dropped 6 bases, with 6 bases sitting between them. Germline V CDR1 and CDR2: SEHNR, FQNEAQ (reference sequence). This CDR3 spans 12 amino acids.

V gene TRBV27 combines with J gene TRBJ1-2; D not certain. The CDR3 spans 13 residues. Trimming cost V 3 bases and J 7 bases, with 12 bases left between them. CDR1 is MNHEY, CDR2 SMNVEV, per germline (reference sequence). The CDR3, as DNA: TGTGCCAGCAGTTTCCCCGGAGGTGGTGGCTACACCTTC. Residues: CASSFPGGGGYTF.

A few counts support this clone. The chain joins TRBV4-3 to TRBJ1-2; D unresolved. V lost 0 bases, J lost 0 bases, and 11 bases lay in between. The germline CDR1 and CDR2 sequences are LGHNA and YSLEER. This CDR3 contains 16 residues. DNA of the CDR3: TGCGCCAGCAGCCAAGAGTGGGGAACAACTAACTATGGCTACACCTTC. The encoded protein is CASSQEWGTTNYGYTF.

CDR3 sequence: CAFTSGSSYEQYF. CDR3 in DNA: TGTGCCTTTACTAGCGGAAGCTCCTACGAGCAGTACTTC. The chain links TRBV30 to TRBJ2-7; TRBD2 matches 8 bases. Germline V gives CDR1 GTSNPN, CDR2 SVGIG (reference sequence). V lost 7 bases to trimming and J lost 0 bases; unmatched junction nucleotides: 5. The CDR3 spans 13 residues.

The chain employs TRBV11-2 and TRBJ2-5; D not resolved. Germline V gene sequence: CDR1 SGHAT, CDR2 FQNNGV. This CDR3 has 12 residues. The ends were cut back, 1 base at V and 7 bases at J, with 7 bases in the middle. As DNA, the CDR3 is TGTGCCAGCAGCTTAGGTTCGTGGACCCAGTACTTC. Protein: CASSLGSWTQYF.